This record looks at one T cell receptor beta chain sequence and its context. The data originate from a study of OX40 agonist ivuxolimab in advanced cancers. Using immunoSEQ multiplex PCR, the repertoire was profiled, and TCRdb retains in-frame clones only, with some absent. The sample contains 90,000 to 100,000 clones, 75% to 95% of which appear only once. Autoimmune disease history or systemic immunosuppression disqualified patients. J was trimmed by 6 bases and V by 4 bases; bases with no gene match: 3. Germline values: CDR1 SGHNT, CDR2 YYREEE (reference sequence). The CDR3 sequence is 14 residues long.

The TCR comes from an adult with an advanced solid tumor such as melanoma, head and neck, liver or kidney cancer. The sample consisted of CD4+ or CD8+ T cells sorted from blood, taken in a trial of the OX40 agonist ivuxolimab. The rearrangement links TRBV5-4 to TRBJ2-7; TRBD2 matches 14 bases. CDR3 loop: CASSTGLAGAEQYF. The DNA of the CDR3 is TGTGCCAGCAGCACGGGACTAGCGGGAGCCGAGCAGTACTTC.